This entry concerns a single T cell receptor beta chain. The antigen remains unidentified. CDR1 and CDR2 from the germline V gene are SNHLY and FYNNEI. CDR3 length: 12 amino acids. The V end was cut by 2 bases, the J end by 6 bases, with 5 bases between. Viral peptide pools were used in the ViraFEST assay to expand antigen-specific CD4+ T cells, and sequencing came afterward. Culturing for around ten days preceded CD4+ T cell isolation. The healthy vaccine recipients, who had no prior SARS-CoV-2 infection, showed negative nucleocapsid antibodies. The sample is drawn from a study of vaccination effects on CD4 cells after COVID-19. Libraries were prepared by immunoSEQ multiplex PCR; TCRdb keeps only in-frame clonotypes and omits some of them. The repertoire holds 35,000 to 50,000 clones, with about two thirds as singletons.

Sequenced here: CD4+ T cells from PBMCs cultured with HCoV-OC43 spike peptides, sampled before COVID-19 vaccination. The subset was: HCoV-OC43 spike overlapping peptide pool stimulation. The chain employs TRBV2 and TRBJ2-4; D unresolved. The TCR sequence derives from a human donor who received a COVID-19 vaccine. The CDR3 spells CASSETVNIQYF. CDR3 in DNA: TGTGCCAGCAGTGAAACAGTAAACATTCAGTACTTC.